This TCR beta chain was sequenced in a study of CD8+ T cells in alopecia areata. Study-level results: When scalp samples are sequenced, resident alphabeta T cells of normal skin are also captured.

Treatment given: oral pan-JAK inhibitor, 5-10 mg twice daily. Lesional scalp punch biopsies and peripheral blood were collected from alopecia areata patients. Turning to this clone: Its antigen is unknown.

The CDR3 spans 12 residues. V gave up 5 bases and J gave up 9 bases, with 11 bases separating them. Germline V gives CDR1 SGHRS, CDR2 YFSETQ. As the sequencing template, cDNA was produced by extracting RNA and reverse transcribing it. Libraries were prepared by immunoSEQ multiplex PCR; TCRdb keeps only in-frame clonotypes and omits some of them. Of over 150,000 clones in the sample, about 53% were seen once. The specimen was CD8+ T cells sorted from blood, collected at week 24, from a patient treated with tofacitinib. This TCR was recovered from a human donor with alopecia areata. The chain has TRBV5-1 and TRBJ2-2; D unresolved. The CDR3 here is CASSKGQRELFF. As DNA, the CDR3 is TGCGCCAGCAGTAAGGGTCAACGGGAGCTGTTTTTT.